The present T cell receptor beta chain was sequenced within a study of early T cells in non-severe SARS-CoV-2 infection. Trimming took 3 bases from V and 9 from J, leaving 11 bases between them. Germline V gene sequence: CDR1 WSHSY, CDR2 SAAADI. This CDR3 has 12 amino acids. Individual cDNA molecules received unique molecular identifiers during library preparation. TCRdb reprocessed the 5' RACE reads via MiXCR and lists one record per CDR3 protein. The sample holds 50,000 to 65,000 distinct CDR3 sequences, about 9.3% seen once. This sequence joins TRBV10-2 and TRBJ1-1; D unclear. The clonotype was recovered from an adult who was a healthcare worker with PCR-confirmed SARS-CoV-2 infection or an uninfected control (not recorded which). The material sequenced was whole blood. Here the CDR3 reads CASSEVPGQAFF. Written as DNA, the CDR3 is TGCGCCAGCAGTGAAGTTCCAGGACAAGCTTTCTTT.